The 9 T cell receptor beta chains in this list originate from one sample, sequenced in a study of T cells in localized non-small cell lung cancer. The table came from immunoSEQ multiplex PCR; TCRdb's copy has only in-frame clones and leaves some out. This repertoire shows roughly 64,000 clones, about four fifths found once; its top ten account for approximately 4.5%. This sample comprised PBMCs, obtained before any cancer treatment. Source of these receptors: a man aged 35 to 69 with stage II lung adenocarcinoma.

The CDR3 region has the DNA TGCGCCAGCAGCTCTAGCGGGTCGAATGAAAAACTGTTTTTT. It codes for CASSSSGSNEKLFF. The chain recombines TRBV5-1 with TRBJ1-4; D gene uncertain. The V end was cut by 3 bases, the J end by 5 bases, with 11 bases between. Germline V gives CDR1 SGHRS, CDR2 YFSETQ. There are 14 residues in the CDR3.

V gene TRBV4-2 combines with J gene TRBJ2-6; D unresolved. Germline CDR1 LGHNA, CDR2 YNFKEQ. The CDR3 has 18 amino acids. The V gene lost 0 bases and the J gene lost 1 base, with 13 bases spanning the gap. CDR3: CASSQEISADSGANVLTF. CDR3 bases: TGTGCCAGCAGCCAAGAAATATCAGCCGATTCTGGGGCCAACGTCCTGACTTTC.

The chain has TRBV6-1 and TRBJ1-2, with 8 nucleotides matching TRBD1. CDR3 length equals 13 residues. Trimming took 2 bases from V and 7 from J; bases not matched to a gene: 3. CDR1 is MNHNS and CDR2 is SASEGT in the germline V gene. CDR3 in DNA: TGTGCCAGCAGTGAATGGGACAGGACTGGCTACACCTTC. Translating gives CASSEWDRTGYTF.

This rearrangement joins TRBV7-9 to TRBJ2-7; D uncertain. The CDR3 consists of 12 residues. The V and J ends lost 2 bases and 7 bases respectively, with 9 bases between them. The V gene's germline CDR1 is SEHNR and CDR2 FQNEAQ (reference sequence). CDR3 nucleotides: TGTGCCAGCAGCTTAATGGATACAGAGCAGTACTTC. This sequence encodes CASSLMDTEQYF.

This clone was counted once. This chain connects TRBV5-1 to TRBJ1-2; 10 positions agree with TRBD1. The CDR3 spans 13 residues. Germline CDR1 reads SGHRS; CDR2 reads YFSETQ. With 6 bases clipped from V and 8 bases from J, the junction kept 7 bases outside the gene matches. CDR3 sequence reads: CASTLDRGQGYTF. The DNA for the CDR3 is TGCGCCAGCACACTTGACAGGGGGCAAGGCTACACCTTC.

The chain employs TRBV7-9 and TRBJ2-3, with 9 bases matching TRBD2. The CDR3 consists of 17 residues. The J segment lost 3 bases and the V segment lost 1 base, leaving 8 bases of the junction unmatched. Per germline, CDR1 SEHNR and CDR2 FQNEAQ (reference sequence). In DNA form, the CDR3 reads TGTGCCAGCAGCTTAGGGTCGTCTAGCGGGGCAACAGATACGCAGTATTTT. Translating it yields CASSLGSSSGATDTQYF.

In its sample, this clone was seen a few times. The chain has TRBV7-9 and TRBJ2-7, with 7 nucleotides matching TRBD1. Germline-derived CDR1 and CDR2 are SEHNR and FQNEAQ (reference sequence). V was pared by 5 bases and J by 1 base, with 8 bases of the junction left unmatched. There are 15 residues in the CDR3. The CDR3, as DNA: TGTGCCAGCAGCCTCTCCGGGACAGTTTCCTACGAGCAGTACTTC. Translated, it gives CASSLSGTVSYEQYF.

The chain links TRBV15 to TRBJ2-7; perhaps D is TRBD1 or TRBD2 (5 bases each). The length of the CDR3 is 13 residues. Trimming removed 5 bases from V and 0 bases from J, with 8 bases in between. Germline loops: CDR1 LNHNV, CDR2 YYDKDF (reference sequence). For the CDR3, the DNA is TGTGCCACCAGCGCAGGGAGCTCCTACGAGCAGTACTTC. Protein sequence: CATSAGSSYEQYF.

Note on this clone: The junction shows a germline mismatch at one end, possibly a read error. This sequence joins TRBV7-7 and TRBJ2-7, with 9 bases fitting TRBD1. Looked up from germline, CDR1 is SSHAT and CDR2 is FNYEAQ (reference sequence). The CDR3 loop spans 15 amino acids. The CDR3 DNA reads TGTGCTAGCAGCCGCGGGACAGGGAAAGCCTACGAGCAGTACTTC. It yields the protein CASSRGTGKAYEQYF. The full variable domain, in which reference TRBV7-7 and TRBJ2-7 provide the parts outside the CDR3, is GAGVSQSPRYKVTKRGQDVTLRCDPISSHATLYWYQQALGQGPEFLTYFNYEAQPDKSGLPSDRFSAERPEGSISTLTIQRTEQRDSAMYRCASSRGTGKAYEQYFGPGTRLTVT.